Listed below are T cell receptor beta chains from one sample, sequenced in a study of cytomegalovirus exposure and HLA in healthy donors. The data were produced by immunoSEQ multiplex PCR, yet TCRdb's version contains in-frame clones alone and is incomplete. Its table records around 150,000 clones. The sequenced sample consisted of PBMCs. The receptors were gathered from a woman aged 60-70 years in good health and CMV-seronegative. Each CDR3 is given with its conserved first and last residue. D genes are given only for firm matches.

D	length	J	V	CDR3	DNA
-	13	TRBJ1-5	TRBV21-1	CASSKVASQPQHF	TGTGCCAGCAGCAAAGTGGCTAGCCAGCCCCAGCATTTT
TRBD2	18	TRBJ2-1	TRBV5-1	CASSLNLAGGPGRNEQFF	TGCGCCAGCAGTCTAAATCTAGCGGGAGGGCCGGGACGGAATGAGCAGTTCTTC
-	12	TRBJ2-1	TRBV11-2	CASSFGRAPQFF	TGTGCCAGCAGCTTCGGGCGGGCGCCCCAGTTCTTC
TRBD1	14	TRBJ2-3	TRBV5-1	CASSRGQGQDTQYF	TGCGCCAGCAGCCGAGGACAGGGGCAAGATACGCAGTATTTT
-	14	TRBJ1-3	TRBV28	CASSLFTTGNTIYF	TGTGCCAGCAGTTTATTTACAACTGGAAACACCATATATTTT
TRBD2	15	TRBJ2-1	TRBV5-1	CASSTGLARGNEQFF	TGCGCCAGCAGCACCGGACTAGCGAGAGGGAATGAGCAGTTCTTC
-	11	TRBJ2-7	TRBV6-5	CASSYLEEQYF	TGTGCCAGCAGTTATCTAGAGGAGCAGTACTTC
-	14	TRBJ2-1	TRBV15	CATSRDWTDNEQFF	TGTGCCACCAGCAGAGATTGGACAGACAATGAGCAGTTCTTC
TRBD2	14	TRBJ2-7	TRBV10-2	CANSESGTTYEQYF	TGCGCCAACAGTGAGTCAGGGACTACCTACGAGCAGTACTTC
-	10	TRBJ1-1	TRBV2	CASGPAEAFF	TGTGCAAGCGGGCCGGCTGAAGCTTTCTTT
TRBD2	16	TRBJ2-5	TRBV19	CASSIPGGNPQETQYF	TGTGCCAGTAGTATCCCGGGAGGGAATCCCCAAGAGACCCAGTACTTC
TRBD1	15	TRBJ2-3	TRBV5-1	CASSPDRGNTDTQYF	TGCGCCAGCAGCCCGGACAGGGGGAACACAGATACGCAGTATTTT
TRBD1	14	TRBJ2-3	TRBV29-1	CSVEDRAKGDTQYF	TGCAGCGTTGAGGACAGGGCAAAGGGCGATACGCAGTATTTT
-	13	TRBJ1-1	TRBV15	CATSRDRNTEAFF	TGTGCCACCAGCAGAGACAGGAACACTGAAGCTTTCTTT
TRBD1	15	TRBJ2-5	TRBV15	CATSGNRTGGRTQYF	TGTGCCACCAGCGGTAACCGGACAGGTGGTCGGACCCAGTACTTC